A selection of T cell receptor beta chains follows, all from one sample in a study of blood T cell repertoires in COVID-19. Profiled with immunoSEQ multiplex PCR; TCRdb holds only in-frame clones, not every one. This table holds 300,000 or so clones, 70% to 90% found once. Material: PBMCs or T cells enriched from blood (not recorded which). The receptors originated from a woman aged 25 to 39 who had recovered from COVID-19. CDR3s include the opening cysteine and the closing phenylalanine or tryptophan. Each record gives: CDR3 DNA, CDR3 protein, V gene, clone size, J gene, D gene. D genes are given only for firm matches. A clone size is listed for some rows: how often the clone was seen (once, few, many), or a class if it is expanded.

cdr3_nt: TGTGCCACCAGCAGATCTACAGGGTTCTATGGCTACACCTTC
cdr3_aa: CATSRSTGFYGYTF
v_call: TRBV15
clone_size: .
j_call: TRBJ1-2
d_call: .

cdr3_nt: TGCGCCAGCAGCCAAGAGGGACAGGGTAACACTGAAGCTTTCTTT
cdr3_aa: CASSQEGQGNTEAFF
v_call: TRBV4-1
clone_size: .
j_call: TRBJ1-1
d_call: TRBD1

cdr3_nt: TGTGCCAGCAGCTTGACAGGGGGAGGTGGCTATGGCTACACCTTC
cdr3_aa: CASSLTGGGGYGYTF
v_call: TRBV7-9
clone_size: .
j_call: TRBJ1-2
d_call: TRBD1

cdr3_nt: TGTGCCAGCAGCATCACAGGGGGCGCAGGAGGTCAGCCCCAGCATTTT
cdr3_aa: CASSITGGAGGQPQHF
v_call: TRBV5-8
clone_size: .
j_call: TRBJ1-5
d_call: TRBD1

cdr3_nt: TGTGCCAGCAGTCGGACTTATTTCACAGATACGCAGTATTTT
cdr3_aa: CASSRTYFTDTQYF
v_call: TRBV6-2/TRBV6-3
clone_size: .
j_call: TRBJ2-3
d_call: .

cdr3_nt: TGTGCCAGCAGCGGGACAGTACAAGAGACCCAGTACTTC
cdr3_aa: CASSGTVQETQYF
v_call: TRBV2
clone_size: .
j_call: TRBJ2-5
d_call: TRBD1

cdr3_nt: TGTGCCAGCAGCTTAGGGCCAGGGATGAACACTGAAGCTTTCTTT
cdr3_aa: CASSLGPGMNTEAFF
v_call: TRBV7-6
clone_size: .
j_call: TRBJ1-1
d_call: .

cdr3_nt: TGTGCCAGTCCACCCCCCCGGCAGGCCGTTCAGCCCCAGCATTTT
cdr3_aa: CASPPPRQAVQPQHF
v_call: TRBV27
clone_size: .
j_call: TRBJ1-5
d_call: .

cdr3_nt: TGTGCCAGCAGTGAAGCGAGGAGACAGGGGGTTTATTCACCCCTCCACTTT
cdr3_aa: CASSEARRQGVYSPLHF
v_call: TRBV6-1
clone_size: once
j_call: TRBJ1-6
d_call: TRBD1

cdr3_nt: TGTGCCAGCAGCCAAGATGACAGGGTATACACTGAAGCTTTCTTT
cdr3_aa: CASSQDDRVYTEAFF
v_call: TRBV3-1/TRBV3-2
clone_size: once
j_call: TRBJ1-1
d_call: TRBD1

cdr3_nt: TGCGCCAGCAGCCTGGAAACAGAACAAGCTTTCTTT
cdr3_aa: CASSLETEQAFF
v_call: TRBV5-1
clone_size: .
j_call: TRBJ1-1
d_call: .

cdr3_nt: TGCAGTGCTAGTGCCAAAGCGGGGCACGGCAATGAGCAGTTCTTC
cdr3_aa: CSASAKAGHGNEQFF
v_call: TRBV20-1
clone_size: .
j_call: TRBJ2-1
d_call: TRBD2

cdr3_nt: TGTGCCAGCAGCTCCCGGGGCGGGGGCTCCTACAATGAGCAGTTCTTC
cdr3_aa: CASSSRGGGSYNEQFF
v_call: TRBV7-3
clone_size: .
j_call: TRBJ2-1
d_call: TRBD2

cdr3_nt: TGTGCCAGCAGCGTAGTCGCAGGGGGCAACTATGGCTACACCTTC
cdr3_aa: CASSVVAGGNYGYTF
v_call: TRBV9
clone_size: few
j_call: TRBJ1-2
d_call: TRBD1